Below, 26 T cell receptor beta chains from the same sample are listed, as sequenced in a study of CD8+CD57+ T cells in acquired aplastic anemia. TCR beta VDJ combinations and CDR3 sequences were profiled from genomic DNA. TCRdb reanalysed the reads using MiXCR and keeps one entry per CDR3 protein. The sample holds roughly 170,000 distinct CDR3 sequences, 55% to 80% seen once. Input material: sorted CD4+, CD8+, or CD8+CD57+ T cells (not recorded which) from PBMCs. All receptors come from a human donor in good health.

The chain carries TRBV10-3 and TRBJ1-4, with 7 nucleotides matching TRBD1. Germline trimming cut 2 bases from V and 5 bases from J; bases unmatched to any gene: 2. Germline values: CDR1 ENHRY, CDR2 SYGVKD. The CDR3 consists of 14 residues. The CDR3: CAISEGTVNEKLFF. The CDR3 nucleotides are TGTGCCATCAGTGAGGGGACAGTGAATGAAAAACTGTTTTTT.

The rearrangement links TRBV7-3 to TRBJ2-7; TRBD2 aligns across 15 bases. Trimming took 5 bases from V and 3 from J; bases not matched to a gene: 8. The CDR3 extends over 17 amino acids. CDR1 SGHTA and CDR2 FQGTGA come from the germline V gene. This chain's CDR3 is CASSRDGGLAGGYEQYF. The CDR3 bases are TGTGCCAGCAGCCGAGATGGGGGACTAGCGGGAGGCTACGAGCAGTACTTC.

This clonotype was detected only a few times. The chain couples TRBV15 to TRBJ2-3, with TRBD2 matching 9 bases. This CDR3 has 16 residues. Germline CDR1 and CDR2: LNHNV and YYDKDF (reference sequence). The V gene end was trimmed by 1 base and the J gene end by 8 bases; junction bases not matched to a gene: 10. CDR3 residues: CATSRATSGSLGTQYF. In DNA form, the CDR3 reads TGTGCCACCAGCAGAGCGACTAGCGGAAGCTTGGGTACGCAGTATTTT.

In this sample, this clonotype turned up a few times. V and J are TRBV19 and TRBJ1-2; the D gene is possibly TRBD1 (5 bases). The germline CDR1 and CDR2 sequences are LNHDA and SQIVND (reference sequence). This CDR3 region has 13 residues. V was shortened by 3 bases and J by 4 bases, with 9 bases between the two germline ends. This CDR3 is CASSMGTTYGYTF. As DNA, the CDR3 is TGTGCCAGTAGTATGGGGACGACCTATGGCTACACCTTC.

The V and J genes are TRBV7-9 and TRBJ2-1, with 8 bases matching TRBD2. TRBJ2-7 explains the end of the DNA better; the J call may be wrong. The CDR3 runs to 14 residues. Germline CDR1 reads SEHNR; CDR2 reads FQNEAQ (reference sequence). The CDR3 loop is CASSSAGGALEQYF. The DNA for the CDR3 is TGTGCCAGCAGCAGCGCGGGGGGAGCTTTGGAGCAGTACTTC.

CDR3 amino acids: CASRDRASYEQYF. The CDR3 DNA follows: TGTGCCAGCAGGGACAGGGCATCCTACGAGCAGTACTTC. The chain carries TRBV5-8 and TRBJ2-7; 8 positions agree with TRBD1. Germline CDR1 SGHTS, CDR2 YDEGEE. This CDR3 is 13 amino acids long. V lost 5 bases, J lost 1 base, and 2 bases stayed unmatched.

This clonotype has just one count. The chain recombines TRBV10-3 with TRBJ2-1; D is possibly TRBD1 (5 bases). CDR1 and CDR2 (germline): ENHRY, SYGVKD. The CDR3 contains 14 residues. Trimming took off 3 bases at V and 2 bases at J, with 8 bases between the two ends. The CDR3 nucleotides are TGTGCCATCAGTGAAGGGGCCCCCTACAATGAGCAGTTCTTC. Protein sequence: CAISEGAPYNEQFF.

The sample holds a few counts of this clonotype. The V and J genes are TRBV4-2 and TRBJ2-7, with D maybe TRBD1 (5 bases). Deletions cut 1 base from V and 6 bases from J, with 10 bases between. The CDR3 covers 13 residues. CDR1 is LGHNA and CDR2 is YNFKEQ in the germline V gene. Here the CDR3 reads CASSQGGWGEQYF. Written as DNA, the CDR3 is TGTGCCAGCAGCCAAGGGGGCTGGGGCGAGCAGTACTTC.

This clonotype is medium-sized within its sample. The chain recombines TRBV5-1 with TRBJ2-3, with 8 bases fitting TRBD1. V lost 1 base, J lost 4 bases, and 2 bases stayed unmatched. From germline, CDR1 is SGHRS and CDR2 YFSETQ. The CDR3 spans 14 residues. Written as DNA, the CDR3 is TGCGCCAGCAGCTTGCCGACAGGGGCAGATACGCAGTATTTT. Amino acid sequence: CASSLPTGADTQYF.

Only one count was recorded for this clonotype. The chain employs TRBV7-6 and TRBJ2-3, with D tentatively TRBD2 (6 bases). V dropped 5 bases and J dropped 6 bases, with 18 bases sitting between them. Germline V gene sequence: CDR1 SGHVS, CDR2 FNYEAQ. There are 15 residues in the CDR3. The CDR3 coding sequence is TGTGCCAGCAGCCTAGGAGGGAACACACTTGATACGCAGTATTTT. This gives the protein CASSLGGNTLDTQYF.

V is TRBV11-3 and J is TRBJ2-3; D is possibly TRBD2 (6 bases). This CDR3 spans 16 amino acids. Trimming took 0 bases from V and 11 from J, leaving 21 bases between them. Germline lookup yields CDR1 SGHNT and CDR2 YENEEA. In DNA, the CDR3 is TGTGCCAGCAGCTTAGATCCCCTTGGGGGGATAGAGCAGCAGTATTTT. It encodes CASSLDPLGGIEQQYF.

V usage is TRBV5-1 and J usage is TRBJ2-7; D gene ambiguous. The germline V and J ends were trimmed by 2 bases and 5 bases, with 5 bases remaining between them. Germline V gene lookup returns CDR1 SGHRS and CDR2 YFSETQ. The CDR3 length is 11 residues. This chain's CDR3 is CASSFRNEQYF. The CDR3 DNA reads as TGCGCCAGCAGCTTTAGGAACGAGCAGTACTTC.

The chain joins TRBV19 to TRBJ1-6; possible D gene TRBD1, 5 bases. The CDR3 is 9 amino acids. The germline CDR1 and CDR2 sequences are LNHDA and SQIVND (reference sequence). Trimming pared 10 bases from V and 14 bases from J, leaving 9 bases between. CDR3 sequence: CATMGALHF. DNA of the CDR3: TGTGCCACCATGGGGGCCCTCCACTTT.

This clonotype was picked up one time. Germline and junction disagree at one end, which may indicate a read error. This chain links TRBV7-2 with TRBJ1-1, with a tentative D call TRBD1 (6 bases). The CDR3 length is 16 residues. Germline CDR1 SGHTA, CDR2 FQGNSA. CDR3 in amino acids: CASSNRGDGTPPGFLF. The CDR3 nucleotides read TGTGCCAGCAGCAATAGAGGCGACGGGACACCCCCCGGTTTTCTCTTT.

In its sample, this clonotype was seen a few times. The chain is built from TRBV15 and TRBJ2-1, with 8 nucleotides matching TRBD2. With 5 bases clipped from V and 5 bases from J, the junction kept 14 bases outside the gene matches. The CDR3 contains 17 residues. The germline CDR1 and CDR2 sequences are LNHNV and YYDKDF (reference sequence). CDR3 sequence reads: CATSDAFGLARDNEQFF. CDR3 nucleotides: TGTGCCACCAGCGACGCGTTCGGACTAGCAAGGGACAATGAGCAGTTCTTC.

The chain combines TRBV19 with TRBJ1-5, with 9 bases aligning to TRBD1. Per the germline V gene, CDR1 is LNHDA and CDR2 is SQIVND (reference sequence). This CDR3 spans 14 amino acids. The ends lost 5 bases at V and 5 bases at J; junction bases unmatched: 4. CDR3 sequence (DNA): TGTGCCAGTAGTTCGGGACAGGGTGATCAGCCCCAGCATTTT. Translated, it gives CASSSGQGDQPQHF.

The J gene is TRBJ1-1, the V gene TRBV15, with D possibly matching TRBD1 (6 bases). Germline V gives CDR1 LNHNV, CDR2 YYDKDF (reference sequence). V lost 0 bases and J lost 0, with 20 bases in between. The CDR3 is 19 residues long. The CDR3 protein is CATSRERGRTDLLNTEAFF. The CDR3 nucleotides read TGTGCCACCAGCAGAGAACGGGGCCGGACAGACCTTTTGAACACTGAAGCTTTCTTT.

The rearrangement uses TRBV20-1 and TRBJ1-1, with 7 bases lining up with TRBD1. J was trimmed by 5 bases and V by 1 base; bases with no gene match: 7. Germline values: CDR1 DFQATT, CDR2 SNEGSKA (reference sequence). The CDR3 is 14 residues long. DNA for the CDR3: TGCAGTGCTAGAGGGGGGCAGGGGGTGACTGAAGCTTTCTTT. Translated, it gives CSARGGQGVTEAFF.

V gene TRBV5-1 combines with J gene TRBJ1-2, with 7 bases fitting TRBD1. CDR1 SGHRS and CDR2 YFSETQ come from the germline V gene. The CDR3 totals 13 residues. Trimming at V came to 1 base and at J to 6 bases, leaving 3 bases not matched to a gene. In DNA, the CDR3 is TGCGCCAGCAGCTTGACCGGACAGGATGGCTACACCTTC. Translated: CASSLTGQDGYTF.

The V call is TRBV7-2, the J call TRBJ1-6; D is unresolved. Per the germline V gene, CDR1 is SGHTA and CDR2 is FQGNSA. CDR3 size: 15 residues. Trimming shortened V by 1 base and J by 5 bases, and 9 bases separated the two germline ends. The CDR3 DNA reads as TGTGCCAGCAGCTTAGTAGCTCATAATAATTCACCCCTCCACTTT. Translated, it gives CASSLVAHNNSPLHF.

The chain couples TRBV6-5 to TRBJ2-1; D gene unclear. With 5 bases removed from V and 9 bases from J, the gap between germline ends came to 14 bases. The CDR3 runs 13 residues. Per the germline V gene, CDR1 is MNHEY and CDR2 is SVGAGI. The CDR3 spells CASSVPLGFEQFF. The CDR3 nucleotides read TGTGCCAGCAGTGTCCCGCTCGGGTTTGAGCAGTTCTTC.

The gene calls are TRBV2 and TRBJ1-5; TRBD1 is a possible D gene (5 bases). CDR3 size: 13 residues. The germline V and J ends were trimmed by 5 bases and 7 bases, with 12 bases remaining between them. Germline V gene sequence: CDR1 SNHLY, CDR2 FYNNEI. CDR3 nucleotides: TGTGCCAGCAGTTCAGGGTTGTGGCAGCCCCAGCATTTT. Translating gives CASSSGLWQPQHF. Complete variable domain (other parts from reference TRBV2 and TRBJ1-5): EPEVTQTPSHQVTQMGQEVILRCVPISNHLYFYWYRQILGQKVEFLVSFYNNEISEKSEIFDDQFSVERPDGSNFTLKIRSTKLEDSAMYFCASSSGLWQPQHFGDGTRLSIL.

The chain combines TRBV7-9 with TRBJ2-3; TRBD2 agrees at 8 bases. The CDR3 spans 15 residues. Unmatched junction bases numbered 10, after V lost 8 bases and J lost 3 bases. The germline V gene encodes CDR1 SEHNR and CDR2 FQNEAQ (reference sequence). DNA of the CDR3: TGTGCCAGCCACTCCTCGGCGGGAGGTACAGATACGCAGTATTTT. It specifies CASHSSAGGTDTQYF. Using reference TRBV7-9 and TRBJ2-3 for the parts outside the CDR3, the full variable domain is DTGVSQNPRHKITKRGQNVTFRCDPISEHNRLYWYRQTLGQGPEFLTYFQNEAQLEKSRLLSDRFSAERPKGSFSTLEIQRTEQGDSAMYLCASHSSAGGTDTQYFGPGTRLTVL.

This clonotype was observed once. CDR3 region: CASSEAGGRGNEQFF. The CDR3 bases are TGTGCCAGCAGTGAAGCGGGGGGGCGAGGCAATGAGCAGTTCTTC. The chain employs TRBV2 and TRBJ2-1; possibly TRBD2 for D (7 bases). This CDR3 spans 15 amino acids. From germline, CDR1 is SNHLY and CDR2 FYNNEI. Trimming pared 0 bases from V and 6 bases from J, leaving 12 bases between. Complete variable domain (other parts from reference TRBV2 and TRBJ2-1): EPEVTQTPSHQVTQMGQEVILRCVPISNHLYFYWYRQILGQKVEFLVSFYNNEISEKSEIFDDQFSVERPDGSNFTLKIRSTKLEDSAMYFCASSEAGGRGNEQFFGPGTRLTVL.

This clonotype was recorded a few times. This chain connects TRBV29-1 to TRBJ1-2; D is undetermined. Germline CDR1 and CDR2: SQVTM and ANQGSEA. V lost 1 base and J lost 8, with 8 bases in between. This CDR3 region has 11 residues. In DNA, the CDR3 is TGCAGCGTTGAAGGGCGAGGCGGCTACACCTTC. Its protein is CSVEGRGGYTF.

CDR3 in DNA: TGTGCCAGCAGTGCAAGACAGGGGGCGTACGAGCAGTACTTC. Protein: CASSARQGAYEQYF. J is TRBJ2-7 and V is TRBV2; TRBD1 matches at 10 bases. The CDR3 runs 14 residues. V shed 4 bases, J shed 4 bases, and the junction held 4 bases outside the gene matches. Per germline, CDR1 SNHLY and CDR2 FYNNEI.